This T cell receptor (beta chain) was captured by sequencing in a study of OX40 agonist ivuxolimab in advanced cancers. Looking at the study overall: Ivuxolimab, which targeted the costimulatory receptor OX40 (CD134), was an agonistic, fully human IgG2 monoclonal antibody. Peripheral TCRbeta sequencing was intended to test whether TCR sequence diversity was altered and clonal T-cell expansion was caused by ivuxolimab. Intravenous ivuxolimab was administered to patients every 2 weeks at six dose levels: 0.01, 0.1, 0.3, 1.5, 3 and 10 mg/kg. The paper describes the monotherapy dose-escalation part (N = 52 patients) of the phase I trial of ivuxolimab. Partial responses occurred in three dose-escalation patients, of whom one had hepatocellular carcinoma and two had cutaneous melanoma. The dose-escalation cohort was about 87% male with a mean age of around 62 years, ranging from about 20 to 80. Of the approximately 50 patients in dose escalation, approximately 20 had hepatocellular carcinoma, some 15 had melanoma, 9 had renal cell carcinoma and 9 had head and neck cancer. Prior anti-PD-1, anti-PD-L1 or anti-CTLA-4 therapy was permitted, and 40% to 50% of dose-escalation patients had received checkpoint inhibitors.

Patients with autoimmune disease history or receiving systemic immunosuppression were excluded from the trial. Peripheral blood for TCR sequencing was drawn from every dose cohort at baseline, at cycle 4 day 1 and at cycle 7 day 1. Samples came from an open-label, multicenter, first-in-human phase I dose-escalation trial of ivuxolimab. The trial enrolled adults with locally advanced or metastatic head and neck squamous cell, hepatocellular, melanoma or renal cell carcinoma. Before TCR sequencing, CD4+ and CD8+ T cells were separately sorted from peripheral blood. Relative to germline, V is missing 3 bases and J is missing 6 bases, with 6 bases of the junction outside any gene match. Inclusive of the bounding cysteine and phenylalanine, the CDR3 is 14 residues long. This entry keeps only the CDR3 DNA: 42 bases, framed from base 1. According to the germline V gene, CDR1 reads SGDLS and CDR2 reads YYNGEE.

Broader findings and caveats from the paper: Antigen specificity was not determined for the clonally expanded peripheral T cells. Clonal expansion of both CD4+ and CD8+ blood T cells was observed from baseline to week 6 at doses 0.1 to 3.0 mg/kg. In the 0.1-3.0 mg/kg groups, partial responders had among the lowest normalized peripheral clonal expansion, particularly in CD8+ T cells. After ivuxolimab, more expanded clones were found on average in CD8+ T cells than in CD4+ T cells. Low levels of normalized T-cell clonal expansion were also seen in some patients who did not respond.

To sequence the TCRbeta CDR3 region, genomic DNA was isolated from the sorted cells. TCRbeta CDR3 regions were sequenced using the immunoSEQ Assay. This is the immuneACCESS table as TCRdb keeps it, with only in-frame sequences that have V and J called. A part of the clones is gone; compared with another copy, unresolved V genes explain less than half, and the rest is unexplained. For this sample there are tens of thousands of clones; roughly 90% appear just once. The ten largest clones represent about 0.61% of the sample. For this clone: What this receptor recognizes is not known. No base qualities exist here, and no much larger clone lies one base off it.

This sequence originates from an adult with an advanced solid tumor such as melanoma, head and neck, liver or kidney cancer. The chain couples TRBV9 to TRBJ2-3, with 8 bases matching TRBD2. The material was CD4+ or CD8+ T cells sorted from blood, obtained in a trial of the OX40 agonist ivuxolimab. The DNA reads as follows: TGTGCCAGCAGCGCGGGACTAGTTCCTGATACGCAGTATTTT. This sequence encodes CASSAGLVPDTQYF. The entire variable domain, with the stretches around the CDR3 drawn from the reference TRBV9 and TRBJ2-3 proteins, is DSGVTQTPKHLITATGQRVTLRCSPRSGDLSVYWYQQSLDQGLQFLIQYYNGEERAKGNILERFSAQQFPDLHSELNLSSLELGDSALYFCASSAGLVPDTQYFGPGTRLTVL.